This entry is about one T cell receptor beta chain. The antigen remains unidentified. The PCR was carried out with 60 Vbeta primers and 13 Jbeta primers. Libraries were prepared by immunoSEQ multiplex PCR; TCRdb keeps only in-frame clonotypes and omits some of them. The table lists approximately 160,000 clones, 80% to 85% of them singletons. The entry originates in a study of cytomegalovirus exposure and HLA in healthy donors. Notes on the study in general: Researchers reported that a few CMV-associated chains were confirmed in vitro as CMV antigen-specific. Roughly 170 TCR beta chains were listed as cytomegalovirus-associated. Previously analyzed data showed that most TCR beta V segments were productive at a frequency of about 87% or about 30%.

Healthy bone marrow donors made up the donor group. Germline values: CDR1 ENHRY, CDR2 SYGVKD. This CDR3 spans 14 amino acids. V was clipped by 4 bases and J by 2 bases; unmatched bases: 4. This chain joins TRBV10-3 and TRBJ2-5, with 7 nucleotides matching TRBD1. Sequenced input: PBMCs. The TCR sequence derives from a boy between 2 and 15 years old in good health and CMV-seronegative. In nucleotides, the CDR3 is TGTGCCATCAGTGGACAGGGTACACAAGAGACCCAGTACTTC. Translated, it gives CAISGQGTQETQYF.